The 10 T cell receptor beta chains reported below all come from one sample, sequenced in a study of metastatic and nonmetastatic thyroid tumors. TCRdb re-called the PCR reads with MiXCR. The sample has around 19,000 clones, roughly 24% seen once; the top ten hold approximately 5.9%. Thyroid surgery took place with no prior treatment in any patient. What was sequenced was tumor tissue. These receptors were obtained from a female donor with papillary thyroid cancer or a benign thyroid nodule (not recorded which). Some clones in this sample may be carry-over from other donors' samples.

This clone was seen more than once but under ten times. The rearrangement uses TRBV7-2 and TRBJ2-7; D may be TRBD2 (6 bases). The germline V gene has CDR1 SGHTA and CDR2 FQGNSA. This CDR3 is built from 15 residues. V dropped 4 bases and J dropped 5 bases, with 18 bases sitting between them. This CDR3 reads CASSSRRAVLDEQYF. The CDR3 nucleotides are TGTGCCAGCAGCTCTCGGAGGGCCGTATTAGACGAGCAGTACTTC. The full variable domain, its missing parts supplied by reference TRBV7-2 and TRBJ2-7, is GAGVSQSPSNKVTEKGKDVELRCDPISGHTALYWYRQSLGQGLEFLIYFQGNSAPDKSGLPSDRFSAERTGGSVSTLTIQRTQQEDSAVYLCASSSRRAVLDEQYFGPGTRLTVT.

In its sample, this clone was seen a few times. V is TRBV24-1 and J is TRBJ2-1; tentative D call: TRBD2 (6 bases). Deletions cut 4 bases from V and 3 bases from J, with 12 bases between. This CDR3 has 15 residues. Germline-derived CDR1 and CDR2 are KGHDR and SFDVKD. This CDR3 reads CATSDRGFDYNEQFF. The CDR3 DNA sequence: TGTGCCACCAGTGACCGGGGGTTCGACTACAATGAGCAGTTCTTC.

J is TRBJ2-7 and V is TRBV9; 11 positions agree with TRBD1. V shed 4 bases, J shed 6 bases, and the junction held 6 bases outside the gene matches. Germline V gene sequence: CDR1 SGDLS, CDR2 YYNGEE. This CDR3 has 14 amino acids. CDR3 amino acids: CASSLGTGGGEQYF. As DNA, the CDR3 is TGTGCCAGCAGCCTTGGGACAGGGGGTGGCGAGCAGTACTTC.

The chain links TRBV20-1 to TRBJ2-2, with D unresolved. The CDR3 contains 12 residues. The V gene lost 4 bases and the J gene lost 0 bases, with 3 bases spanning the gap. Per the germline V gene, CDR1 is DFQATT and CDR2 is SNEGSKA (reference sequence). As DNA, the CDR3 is TGCAGTGCTAAGACGAACACCGGGGAGCTGTTTTTT. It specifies CSAKTNTGELFF.

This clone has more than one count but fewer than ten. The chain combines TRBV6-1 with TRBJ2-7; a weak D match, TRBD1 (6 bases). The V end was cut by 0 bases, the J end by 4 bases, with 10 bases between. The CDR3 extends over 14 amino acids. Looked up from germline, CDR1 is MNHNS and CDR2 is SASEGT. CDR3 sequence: CASSEAGHQYEQYF. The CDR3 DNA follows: TGTGCCAGCAGTGAAGCGGGACACCAATACGAGCAGTACTTC.

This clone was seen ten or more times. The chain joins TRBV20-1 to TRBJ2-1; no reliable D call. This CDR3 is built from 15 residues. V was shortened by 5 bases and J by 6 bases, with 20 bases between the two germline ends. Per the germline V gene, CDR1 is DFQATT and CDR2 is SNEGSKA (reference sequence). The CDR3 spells CSAPPIGPRGNEQFF. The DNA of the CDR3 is TGCAGTGCTCCACCCATTGGACCCCGCGGCAATGAGCAGTTCTTC.

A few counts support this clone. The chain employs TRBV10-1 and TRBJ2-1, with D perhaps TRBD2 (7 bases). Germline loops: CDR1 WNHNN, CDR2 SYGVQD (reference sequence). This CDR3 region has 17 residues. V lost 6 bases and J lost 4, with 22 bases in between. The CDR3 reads CASRRLGGPSSYNEQFF. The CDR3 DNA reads TGCGCCAGCAGGAGACTCGGGGGGCCAAGCTCATACAATGAGCAGTTCTTC.

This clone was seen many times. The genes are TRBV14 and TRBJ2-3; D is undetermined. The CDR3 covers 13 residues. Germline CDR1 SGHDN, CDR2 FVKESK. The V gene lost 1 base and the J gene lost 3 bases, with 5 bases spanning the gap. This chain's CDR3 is CASSQALTDTQYF. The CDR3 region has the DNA TGTGCCAGCAGCCAAGCTTTAACAGATACGCAGTATTTT.

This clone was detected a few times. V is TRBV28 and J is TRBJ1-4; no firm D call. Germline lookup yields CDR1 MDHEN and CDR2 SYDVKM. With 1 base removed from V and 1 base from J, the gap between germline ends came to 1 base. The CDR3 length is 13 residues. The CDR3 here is CASSLLTNEKLFF. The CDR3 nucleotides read TGTGCCAGCAGTTTATTAACTAATGAAAAACTGTTTTTT.

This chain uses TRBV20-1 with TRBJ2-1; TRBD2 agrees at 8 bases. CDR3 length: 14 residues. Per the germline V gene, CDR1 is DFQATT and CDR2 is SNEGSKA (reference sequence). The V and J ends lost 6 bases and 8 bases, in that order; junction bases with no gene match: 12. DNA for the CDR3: TGCAGTGCCTTTAGCGGGATAGGGAACCATGAGCAGTTCTTC. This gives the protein CSAFSGIGNHEQFF.